The 3 T cell receptor beta chains below all came from one sample that was sequenced in a study of control samples from healthy donors and cancer patients. The assay was immunoSEQ multiplex PCR, and TCRdb's table has in-frame clones only and misses some. The sample yields more than 95,000 clones, 80% to 95% seen once. The sequencing sample was made of PBMCs. The receptors originated from a man older than 75 with head and neck cancer.

The rearrangement uses TRBV7-9 and TRBJ1-1; D call uncertain. The CDR3 is made up of 12 amino acids. CDR1 is SEHNR and CDR2 is FQNEAQ in the germline V gene (reference sequence). V lost 7 bases and J lost 5, with 11 bases in between. The CDR3 here is CASTRGHTEAFF. CDR3 nucleotide sequence: TGTGCCAGCACCCGAGGGCATACTGAAGCTTTCTTT.

The chain is built from TRBV4-1 and TRBJ2-7, with 9 bases aligning to TRBD2. The CDR3 length is 15 residues. Per the germline V gene, CDR1 is MGHRA and CDR2 is YSYEKL. V was pared by 1 base and J by 4 bases, with 5 bases of the junction left unmatched. The CDR3 loop is CASSQVLTSGYEQYF. For the CDR3, the DNA is TGCGCCAGCAGCCAAGTATTGACTAGCGGTTACGAGCAGTACTTC.

This clone turned up a few times. The chain joins TRBV14 to TRBJ1-6, with a tentative D call TRBD1 (5 bases). The CDR3 has 14 residues. V was clipped by 1 base and J by 9 bases, with 10 bases between them. The V gene's germline CDR1 is SGHDN and CDR2 FVKESK. The CDR3 region has the DNA TGTGCCAGCAGCCAAGGATTGGGGGTTTCACCCCTCCACTTT. It is translated as CASSQGLGVSPLHF. Drawing the rest from reference TRBV14 and TRBJ1-6, the complete variable domain is EAGVTQFPSHSVIEKGQTVTLRCDPISGHDNLYWYRRVMGKEIKFLLHFVKESKQDESGMPNNRFLAERTGGTYSTLKVQPAELEDSGVYFCASSQGLGVSPLHFGNGTRLTVT.